Below are 19 T cell receptor beta chains sequenced from a single sample in a study of monozygotic twins with cystic fibrosis. The repertoire was sequenced with immunoSEQ multiplex PCR; TCRdb's copy has only in-frame clones and lacks some. The table records about 7,500 clones, around 94% of them present only once. What was sequenced was blood. These TCRs come from a boy aged 2 to 9 with cystic fibrosis.

V usage is TRBV29-1 and J usage is TRBJ2-7; TRBD1 matches at 11 bases. Germline CDR1 is SQVTM and CDR2 is ANQGSEA. V was pared by 6 bases and J by 5 bases, with 3 bases of the junction left unmatched. The CDR3 is made up of 12 amino acids. CDR3 residues: CSVRTGGHEQYF. In nucleotides, the CDR3 is TGCAGCGTGAGGACAGGGGGCCACGAGCAGTACTTC.

This clone has a single count. The rearrangement links TRBV11-2 to TRBJ1-1; D uncertain. The V end was cut by 5 bases, the J end by 7 bases, with 11 bases between. The germline V gene has CDR1 SGHAT and CDR2 FQNNGV. CDR3 length: 12 amino acids. The CDR3 DNA reads as TGTGCCAGCAGCGGGCAGTTCATTGAAGCTTTCTTT. Translation: CASSGQFIEAFF.

J is TRBJ2-2 and V is TRBV7-3; no definite D call. V was shortened by 5 bases and J by 7 bases, with 11 bases between the two germline ends. The germline V gene encodes CDR1 SGHTA and CDR2 FQGTGA. This CDR3 is 13 amino acids long. As DNA, the CDR3 is TGTGCCAGCAGCCCTCTGGTTAGCGGGGAGCTGTTTTTT. Its protein is CASSPLVSGELFF.

There are a few counts of this clone. The chain is built from TRBV7-6 and TRBJ1-1; 10 nucleotides line up with TRBD1. Germline values: CDR1 SGHVS, CDR2 FNYEAQ. With V trimmed by 5 bases and J by 5 bases, 2 bases remained unmatched. The CDR3 runs 13 residues. This CDR3 is CASSGDRGTEAFF. The DNA for the CDR3 is TGTGCCAGCAGCGGGGACAGGGGAACTGAAGCTTTCTTT.

V and J are TRBV27 and TRBJ1-2; possibly TRBD1 for D (6 bases). Trimming cost V 8 bases and J 5 bases, with 18 bases left between them. This CDR3 comprises 14 residues. The germline V gene has CDR1 MNHEY and CDR2 SMNVEV (reference sequence). The CDR3 DNA reads as TGTGCCAGCGCCGTGGGGACACCAGAGTATGGCTACACCTTC. Translation gives CASAVGTPEYGYTF.

The chain uses TRBV9 and TRBJ1-2; possible D gene TRBD1, 6 bases. The CDR3 spans 16 residues. The germline V gene encodes CDR1 SGDLS and CDR2 YYNGEE. V shed 4 bases and J shed 5 bases, with 21 bases lying between them. The CDR3 nucleotides are TGTGCCAGCAGCCCGAGGGGGAGGACGATGAAGTATGGCTACACCTTC. This encodes CASSPRGRTMKYGYTF.

CDR3 sequence: CASSSLGLDPTDTQYF. The CDR3 region has the DNA TGTGCCAGCAGTTCCCTGGGACTAGACCCCACAGATACGCAGTATTTT. This rearrangement joins TRBV27 to TRBJ2-3, with 8 bases aligning to TRBD2. Germline V lookup: CDR1 MNHEY, CDR2 SMNVEV (reference sequence). Trimming removed 4 bases from V and 2 bases from J; junction bases left unmatched: 8. The CDR3 spans 16 residues.

This sequence joins TRBV27 and TRBJ1-4; D ambiguous. This CDR3 contains 15 residues. V dropped 5 bases and J dropped 6 bases, with 16 bases sitting between them. Germline CDR1 MNHEY, CDR2 SMNVEV (reference sequence). The CDR3 loop is CASSLSGFSDEKLFF. DNA for the CDR3: TGTGCCAGCAGTCTCAGCGGATTTTCCGATGAAAAACTGTTTTTT.

V and J are TRBV12-5 and TRBJ2-1, with 7 bases identical to TRBD2. The germline V gene has CDR1 LGHNT and CDR2 FRNRAP. Germline trimming cut 3 bases from V and 0 bases from J; bases unmatched to any gene: 2. This CDR3 has 15 residues. The DNA of the CDR3 is TGTGCTAGTGGTTTTTTAGCGGGCTCCTACAATGAGCAGTTCTTC. Protein sequence: CASGFLAGSYNEQFF.

This clone has just one count. The chain joins TRBV7-2 to TRBJ1-1, with no clear D. The CDR3 contains 14 residues. V was trimmed by 7 bases and J by 1 base, leaving 13 bases between them. Germline CDR1 SGHTA, CDR2 FQGNSA. CDR3 protein: CASTPLAGNTEAFF. The CDR3 nucleotides are TGTGCCAGCACCCCCTTGGCAGGGAACACTGAAGCTTTCTTT.

The V and J genes are TRBV6-5 and TRBJ1-2; D unresolved. From germline, CDR1 is MNHEY and CDR2 SVGAGI. The CDR3 loop spans 16 amino acids. Trimming shortened V by 0 bases and J by 3 bases, and 14 bases separated the two germline ends. The chain's CDR3 is CASSYSRGFPHYGYTF. The CDR3 nucleotides read TGTGCCAGCAGTTACTCGAGAGGGTTCCCCCACTATGGCTACACCTTC.

This clone occurred once. CDR3 nucleotide sequence: TGTGCCAGTAGTATACCAGGGGGCTACGAGCAGTACTTC. Translated, it gives CASSIPGGYEQYF. The chain joins TRBV19 to TRBJ2-7; 7 bases align to TRBD1. The V and J ends lost 2 bases and 3 bases, in that order; junction bases with no gene match: 1. The CDR3 covers 13 residues. Germline-derived CDR1 and CDR2 are LNHDA and SQIVND (reference sequence).

This chain connects TRBV9 to TRBJ2-1; 7 bases are a match to TRBD2. Germline CDR1 reads SGDLS; CDR2 reads YYNGEE. This CDR3 is built from 17 residues. The ends lost 3 bases at V and 1 base at J; junction bases unmatched: 10. The CDR3 protein is CASSGGGAAWSYNEQFF. The CDR3 region has the DNA TGTGCCAGCAGCGGGGGAGGGGCGGCCTGGTCCTACAATGAGCAGTTCTTC.

The rearrangement links TRBV19 to TRBJ1-1; 7 nucleotides match TRBD1. CDR1 and CDR2 from the germline V gene are LNHDA and SQIVND (reference sequence). The V and J ends lost 7 bases and 3 bases, in that order; junction bases with no gene match: 8. The CDR3 covers 14 residues. The CDR3 nucleotides are TGTGCCAGTACCCCGACAGGGTTCGACACTGAAGCTTTCTTT. The encoded protein is CASTPTGFDTEAFF.

The V call is TRBV5-5, the J call TRBJ2-4; 7 nucleotides line up with TRBD1. Per germline, CDR1 SGHKS and CDR2 YYEKEE (reference sequence). V was clipped by 4 bases and J by 0 bases; unmatched bases: 10. The CDR3 loop spans 17 amino acids. The CDR3 nucleotides read TGTGCCAGCAGCAACATAAGGGGGCCGGGAGCCAAAAACATTCAGTACTTC. This translates into CASSNIRGPGAKNIQYF. Full variable domain (missing parts from reference TRBV5-5 and TRBJ2-4): DAGVTQSPTHLIKTRGQQVTLRCSPISGHKSVSWYQQVLGQGPQFIFQYYEKEERGRGNFPDRFSARQFPNYSSELNVNALLLGDSALYLCASSNIRGPGAKNIQYFGAGTRLSVL.

V usage is TRBV6-5 and J usage is TRBJ2-7; possible D gene TRBD1, 6 bases. Germline V gene data show CDR1 as MNHEY and CDR2 as SVGAGI. The CDR3 contains 12 residues. Trimming stripped 5 bases from V and 3 bases from J, with 8 bases between. The CDR3 nucleotides are TGTGCCAGCAGTAAGGACAGCTACGAGCAGTACTTC. It translates to CASSKDSYEQYF.

This rearrangement joins TRBV14 to TRBJ2-7; D not resolved. Trimming took off 2 bases at V and 3 bases at J, with 8 bases between the two ends. The CDR3 length is 13 residues. Germline values: CDR1 SGHDN, CDR2 FVKESK. CDR3 in DNA: TGTGCCAGCAGCCAAAGACTGAGCTACGAGCAGTACTTC. Protein: CASSQRLSYEQYF.

The V and J genes are TRBV19 and TRBJ1-1; 9 bases match TRBD1. V shed 4 bases and J 5 bases; nucleotides not matched to a gene: 5. The CDR3 totals 14 residues. Germline loops: CDR1 LNHDA, CDR2 SQIVND (reference sequence). The CDR3 loop is CASSTRGQGTEAFF. In DNA, the CDR3 is TGTGCCAGTAGTACCCGTGGACAGGGGACTGAAGCTTTCTTT. Full variable domain (remainder filled in from reference TRBV19 and TRBJ1-1): DGGITQSPKYLFRKEGQNVTLSCEQNLNHDAMYWYRQDPGQGLRLIYYSQIVNDFQKGDIAEGYSVSREKKESFPLTVTSAQKNPTAFYLCASSTRGQGTEAFFGQGTRLTVV.

This rearrangement joins TRBV7-2 to TRBJ2-5; maybe TRBD1 (6 bases). Trimming took off 4 bases at V and 1 base at J, with 7 bases between the two ends. The CDR3 is 13 amino acids. Germline V gene data show CDR1 as SGHTA and CDR2 as FQGNSA. CDR3 DNA sequence: TGTGCCAGCAGCTCAGGGGCCCAAGAGACCCAGTACTTC. This translates into CASSSGAQETQYF.